The rows below give T cell receptor beta chains drawn from one sample of a study of blood T cell repertoires in COVID-19. TCRdb's copy holds only in-frame clones and misses some; the assay was immunoSEQ multiplex PCR. The table has 60,000 to 65,000 clones, nearly 90% seen once. The sequencing input was peripheral blood. Receptor source: a man over 45 with active COVID-19. Each CDR3 is given with its conserved first and last residue. D genes are given only for firm matches. Some rows have no size entry. The others give once, few or many, or a class for an expanded clone.

v_gene	abundance	j_gene	d_gene	CDR3nt	CDR3aa
TRBV12-5	NA	TRBJ2-1	TRBD1	TGTGCTAGTGGTTTGTTTGTCGGACAGGGTAAGGGTGAGCAGTTCTTC	CASGLFVGQGKGEQFF
TRBV6-5	NA	TRBJ1-1	TRBD1	TGTGCCAGCAGTTACTCGGGACAGGTAGCTGAAGCTTTCTTT	CASSYSGQVAEAFF
TRBV7-8	NA	TRBJ2-7	NA	TGTGCCAGCAGCCCTAGAGGAGGAACGATTCAATACGAGCAGTACTTC	CASSPRGGTIQYEQYF
TRBV7-8	NA	TRBJ1-2	NA	TGTGCCAGCAGCCCTCTAGGGAGCTATGGCTACACCTTC	CASSPLGSYGYTF
TRBV18	NA	TRBJ1-1	TRBD1	TGTGCCAGCTCACCTATGGGGACAGCGAACACTGAAGCTTTCTTT	CASSPMGTANTEAFF
TRBV5-1	NA	TRBJ2-2	NA	TGCGCCAGCAGCTTGGAACAGGGTAGCACCGGGGAGCTGTTTTTT	CASSLEQGSTGELFF
TRBV3-1/TRBV3-2	once	TRBJ2-1	NA	TGTGCCAGCGGGAGTGCGGGGTTTAATGAGCAGTTCTTC	CASGSAGFNEQFF
TRBV30	NA	TRBJ1-2	TRBD1	TGTGCCTGGAGTTACGGGACAGTCTATGGCTACACCTTC	CAWSYGTVYGYTF
TRBV3-1/TRBV3-2	NA	TRBJ2-5	NA	TGTGCCAGCAGCCAAGATCATCAGGGAGAGACCCAGTACTTC	CASSQDHQGETQYF
TRBV28	NA	TRBJ1-2	TRBD1	TGTGCCAGCAGGGGACAGGGAGTTTTCCGTGGCTACACCTTC	CASRGQGVFRGYTF
TRBV3-1/TRBV3-2	NA	TRBJ1-5	NA	TGTGCCAGCAGCCAAGGGCAGGGGAGTCAGCCCCAGCATTTT	CASSQGQGSQPQHF
TRBV6-2/TRBV6-3	NA	TRBJ1-1	TRBD1	TGTGCCAGCAGCTCGGACAGGGGGAGGGTGAACACTGAAGCTTTCTTT	CASSSDRGRVNTEAFF
TRBV9	few	TRBJ1-1	NA	TGTGCCAGCAGCGTAGGTGTGGCGGGAGCAGCTTTCTTT	CASSVGVAGAAFF
TRBV19	NA	TRBJ1-5	TRBD1	TGTGCCAGTAGTATCACAGGGACAGGCTATCAGCCCCAGCATTTT	CASSITGTGYQPQHF
TRBV5-6	NA	TRBJ1-2	TRBD1	TGTGCCAGCACCGACAGGGGTTCTGGGGGCTACACCTTC	CASTDRGSGGYTF
TRBV6-5	NA	TRBJ2-7	NA	TGTGCCAGCAGTTACGCAGGGGCCCCCCTAGGGCAGTACTTC	CASSYAGAPLGQYF
TRBV7-2	NA	TRBJ1-1	TRBD1	TGTGCCAGCAGCTTAGCGTTTAGGACAGGCCTCGCCCTGAACACTGAAGCTTTCTTT	CASSLAFRTGLALNTEAFF
TRBV19	NA	TRBJ1-1	TRBD1	TGTGCCAGCGAAGACAGGGGGAACACTGAAGCTTTCTTT	CASEDRGNTEAFF
TRBV6-2/TRBV6-3	NA	TRBJ2-2	TRBD1	TGTGCCAGCAGTCAGGGGGCGAACACCGGGGAGCTGTTTTTT	CASSQGANTGELFF
TRBV18	once	TRBJ1-1	TRBD1	TGTGCCAGCTCACCAGGGACAGTAAGTACTGAAGCTTTCTTT	CASSPGTVSTEAFF
TRBV4-3	NA	TRBJ1-1	NA	TGCGCCAGCAGCCGCGAAAAGGGGTCCACTGAAGCTTTCTTT	CASSREKGSTEAFF
TRBV4-1	NA	TRBJ2-3	TRBD2	TGCGCCAGCAGCCAGGGGCTAGCGGGGGGGGCAGATACGCAGTATTTT	CASSQGLAGGADTQYF
TRBV5-4	NA	TRBJ2-1	TRBD2	TGTGCCAGCAGCTTCGAGGCTAGCGGGTTAGACAATGAGCAGTTCTTC	CASSFEASGLDNEQFF
TRBV5-8	NA	TRBJ2-6	NA	TGTGCCAGCAGCTTGAGTCGAACAGCCTACCTGGGGGCCAACGTCCTGACTTTC	CASSLSRTAYLGANVLTF
TRBV4-1	NA	TRBJ2-3	NA	TGCGCCAGCAGCCAAGAAGGAGGATGGAATACGCAGTATTTT	CASSQEGGWNTQYF
TRBV7-3	NA	TRBJ2-1	NA	TGTGCCAGCAGCTTAAGACTGACCCTGACGGTAAATGAGCAGTTCTTC	CASSLRLTLTVNEQFF
TRBV7-9	NA	TRBJ2-5	NA	TGTGCCAGCAGCTACGGACAGCAAGAGACCCAGTACTTC	CASSYGQQETQYF
TRBV5-1	NA	TRBJ2-7	TRBD1	TGCGCCAGTACGCGAGGGGACAGGGTTTCTTACGAGCAGTACTTC	CASTRGDRVSYEQYF
TRBV5-6	NA	TRBJ1-1	NA	TGTGCCAGCAGCCCCGACAGGCGGAACACTGAAGCTTTCTTT	CASSPDRRNTEAFF
TRBV5-4	NA	TRBJ2-6	NA	TGTGCCAGCAGCCTTCCGGCCCACAGGGCAGGCGGGGCCAACGTCCTGACTTTC	CASSLPAHRAGGANVLTF
TRBV7-8	NA	TRBJ2-1	TRBD2	TGTGCCAGCAGATTATTACTGAGCGGGGTTGAAAGAGGTGAGCAGTTCTTC	CASRLLLSGVERGEQFF
TRBV29-1	once	TRBJ2-4	TRBD1	TGCAGCGTTGAAGAACGACAGGGATGGCGCATTCAGTACTTC	CSVEERQGWRIQYF
TRBV19	NA	TRBJ1-2	NA	TGTGCCAGTAACACAGGGCTTGGCTACACCTTC	CASNTGLGYTF
TRBV7-9	NA	TRBJ2-1	NA	TGTGCCAGCAGAAACAGGAGCTCCTACAATGAGCAGTTCTTC	CASRNRSSYNEQFF
TRBV6-2/TRBV6-3	NA	TRBJ2-7	TRBD1	TGTGCCAGCAGTTACTTGCGGACAGGCTACGAGCAGTACTTC	CASSYLRTGYEQYF
TRBV20-1	NA	TRBJ2-1	TRBD2	TGCAGTGCTAGTTTCCTAGCGGGGGCCGGTCCTCGCCCCCATGAGCAGTTCTTC	CSASFLAGAGPRPHEQFF
TRBV7-2	NA	TRBJ2-7	TRBD2	TGTGCCAGCAGCCCACAAGCGGGGGTCTACGAGCAGTACTTC	CASSPQAGVYEQYF
TRBV10-2	once	TRBJ2-7	TRBD1	TGCGCCAGCAGTCCGGGACAGGGGCTTTCCCAGTACTTC	CASSPGQGLSQYF
TRBV7-9	NA	TRBJ1-5	TRBD1	TGTGCCAGCAGCCGGGGGATACAAGCTCAGGGGGTCTTCAATCAGCCCCAGCATTTT	CASSRGIQAQGVFNQPQHF